This T cell receptor (beta chain) was captured in a study of blood T cell repertoires in COVID-19 (dated by TCRdb to 2020 to 2022). For the wider study: Samples from collaborators originated in the United States, Italy and Spain and spanned both the acute and convalescent phases of COVID-19. The material from the prospective study consisted of cDNA or gDNA derived from T cells, B-cell-depleted T cells, or PBMCs. The dataset comprised deeply sampled blood TCRbeta repertoires from subjects exposed to, actively infected with, or recovered from COVID-19. The repertoires were released in a freely available public database meant as a resource for research on the immune response to SARS-CoV-2. The samples were drawn from two sources: the first 160 participants of the ongoing ImmuneRACE study, and 1,000 to 1,500 subjects contributed by 6 global collaborators. Nearly every sample came with metadata listing a de-identified subject ID, COVID-19 status, age in years and sex. Where available, HLA class I and class II types were obtained from metadata supplied by the sample provider rather than from assay-based typing. Summary of the overall study and its limitations: How much clinical and demographic metadata was included differed by source and by participant, and the metadata was provided uncurated.

As concerns this clone: Its binding antigen is unknown. Nothing much larger sits one base from this clone, and base qualities are not available.

Whole blood was collected in K2EDTA tubes by collaborating institutions according to the institutions' own protocols. Collaborator samples were shipped for TCRbeta analysis as frozen whole blood, isolated PBMCs, or DNA extracted from either sample type. According to the germline V gene, CDR1 reads SGHTA and CDR2 reads FQGNSA. Between the V and J ends, shortened by 5 bases and 4 bases respectively, the junction contains 11 bases. The CDR3 goes from the cysteine to the phenylalanine over 14 residues. Only CDR3 DNA is held: 42 bases, read in frame from base 1. TCRbeta CDR3 regions were amplified from genomic DNA by means of the immunoSEQ Assay, a bias-controlled multiplex PCR. As for the original processing: The number of nucleated cells in each sample was estimated from the amplification of reference gene primers within the assay. To quantify the absolute abundance of each unique TCRbeta CDR3 rearrangement, sequence reads were collapsed and filtered. For each sample, productive Simpson clonality was calculated as the square root of Simpson's diversity index across productive rearrangements. TCRdb stores this immuneACCESS table with in-frame sequences only. Part of the clones is absent; in the studies checked, under half of the shortfall reflects unresolved V genes, and no reason is known for the rest. The DNA gave D and trimming, while V, J and clone size come from that table. This sample has 40,000 or so clones in its table, and roughly 88% of those were observed once. Of the sample, 10% to 15% is held by the ten largest clones.

The sample consisted of peripheral blood. The chain was built from TRBV7-2 and TRBJ2-2, with the D gene too uncertain to name. The sequence derives from a human donor in a cohort sampled during active COVID-19. CDR3 reads: CASSPPPGTGELFF. The nucleotide sequence reads as follows: TGTGCCAGCAGCCCCCCCCCGGGCACCGGGGAGCTGTTTTTT. With the portions outside the CDR3 filled from the reference TRBV7-2 and TRBJ2-2 genes, the complete variable region becomes GAGVSQSPSNKVTEKGKDVELRCDPISGHTALYWYRQSLGQGLEFLIYFQGNSAPDKSGLPSDRFSAERTGGSVSTLTIQRTQQEDSAVYLCASSPPPGTGELFFGEGSRLTVL.